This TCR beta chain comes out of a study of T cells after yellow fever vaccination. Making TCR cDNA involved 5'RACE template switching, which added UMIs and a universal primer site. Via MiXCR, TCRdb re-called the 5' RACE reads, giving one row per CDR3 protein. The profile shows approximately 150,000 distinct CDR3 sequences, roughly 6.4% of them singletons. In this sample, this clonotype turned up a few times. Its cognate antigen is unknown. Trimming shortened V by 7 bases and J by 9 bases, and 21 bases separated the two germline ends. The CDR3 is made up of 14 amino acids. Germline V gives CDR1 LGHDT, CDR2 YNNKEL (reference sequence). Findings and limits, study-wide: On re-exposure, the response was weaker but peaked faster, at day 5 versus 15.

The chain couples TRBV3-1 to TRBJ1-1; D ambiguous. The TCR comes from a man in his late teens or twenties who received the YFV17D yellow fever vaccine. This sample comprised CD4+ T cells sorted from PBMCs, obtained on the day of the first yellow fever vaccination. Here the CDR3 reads CASTANTRDPKAFF. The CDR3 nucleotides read TGTGCCAGCACCGCCAACACACGGGATCCAAAAGCTTTCTTT.